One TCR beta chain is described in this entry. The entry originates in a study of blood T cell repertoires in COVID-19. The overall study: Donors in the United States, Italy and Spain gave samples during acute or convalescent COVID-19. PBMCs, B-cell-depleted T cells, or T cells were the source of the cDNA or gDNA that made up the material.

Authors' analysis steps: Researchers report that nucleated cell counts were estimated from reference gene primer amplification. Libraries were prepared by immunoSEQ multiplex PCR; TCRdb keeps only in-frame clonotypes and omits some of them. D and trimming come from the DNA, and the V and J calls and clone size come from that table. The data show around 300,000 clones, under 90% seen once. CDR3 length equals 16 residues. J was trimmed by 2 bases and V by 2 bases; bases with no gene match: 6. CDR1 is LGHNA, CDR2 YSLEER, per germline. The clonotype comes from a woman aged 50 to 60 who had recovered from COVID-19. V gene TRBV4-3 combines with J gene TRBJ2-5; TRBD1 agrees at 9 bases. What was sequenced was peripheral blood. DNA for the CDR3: TGCGCCAGCAGCCAATGGCGGACAGGGGAACAAGAGACCCAGTACTTC. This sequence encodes CASSQWRTGEQETQYF.